This TCR beta chain is from a study of early T cells in non-severe SARS-CoV-2 infection. Study information: Chains were not paired, and sequencing was done on bulk RNA from unsorted whole blood.

As for this clonotype: Its antigen is still unknown.

V lost 4 bases and J lost 4; bases outside the gene matches: 6. Germline V gene lookup returns CDR1 MNHEY and CDR2 SVGAGI. The CDR3 length is 15 residues. Attachment of unique molecular identifiers to individual cDNA molecules was performed. TCRdb re-analysed the 5' RACE reads in MiXCR, keeping a single row per CDR3 protein. Of 55,000 to 75,000 distinct CDR3 sequences in the sample, about 7.7% were seen once. Study-wide results and caveats: Missing private and CD4 specificities, VDJdb matching favored anti-spike CD8 responses.

The rearrangement joins TRBV6-5 to TRBJ2-3; 9 nucleotides line up with TRBD2. Sequencing input: whole blood. The clonotype comes from an adult who was a healthcare worker with PCR-confirmed SARS-CoV-2 infection or an uninfected control (not recorded which). CDR3 bases: TGTGCCAGCAGTTCCTATAGCGGGAGCGCAGATACGCAGTATTTT. Protein: CASSSYSGSADTQYF.